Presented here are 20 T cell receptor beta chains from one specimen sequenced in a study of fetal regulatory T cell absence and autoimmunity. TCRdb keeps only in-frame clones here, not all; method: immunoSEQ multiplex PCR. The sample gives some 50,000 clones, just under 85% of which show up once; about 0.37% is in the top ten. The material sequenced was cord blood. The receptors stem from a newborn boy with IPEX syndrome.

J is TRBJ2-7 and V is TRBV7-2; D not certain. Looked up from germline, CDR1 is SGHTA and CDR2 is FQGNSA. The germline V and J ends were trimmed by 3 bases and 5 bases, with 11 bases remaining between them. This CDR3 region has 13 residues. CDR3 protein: CASSFPPPHEQYF. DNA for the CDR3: TGTGCCAGCAGCTTCCCCCCGCCCCACGAGCAGTACTTC.

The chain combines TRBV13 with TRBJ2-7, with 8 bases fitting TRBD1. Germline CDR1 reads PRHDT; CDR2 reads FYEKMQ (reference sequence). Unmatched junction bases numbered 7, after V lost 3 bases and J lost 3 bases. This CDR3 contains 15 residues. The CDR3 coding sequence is TGTGCCAGCAGCTTCAGGGGGCGAAGCCGCTACGAGCAGTACTTC. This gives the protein CASSFRGRSRYEQYF.

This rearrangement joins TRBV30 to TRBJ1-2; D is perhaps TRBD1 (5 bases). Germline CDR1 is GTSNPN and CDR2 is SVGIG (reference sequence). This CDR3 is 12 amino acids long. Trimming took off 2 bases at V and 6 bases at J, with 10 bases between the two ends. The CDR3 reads CAWSIQVNGYTF. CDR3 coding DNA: TGTGCCTGGAGTATACAGGTTAATGGCTACACCTTC.

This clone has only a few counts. The CDR3 sequence: CASSPDRSYGYTF. The CDR3 DNA reads as TGTGCCAGCTCGCCGGACAGGTCCTATGGCTACACCTTC. J is TRBJ1-2 and V is TRBV18; 7 bases line up with TRBD1. CDR1 is KGHSH, CDR2 LQKENI, per germline. There are 13 residues in the CDR3. With 6 bases clipped from V and 4 bases from J, the junction kept 5 bases outside the gene matches.

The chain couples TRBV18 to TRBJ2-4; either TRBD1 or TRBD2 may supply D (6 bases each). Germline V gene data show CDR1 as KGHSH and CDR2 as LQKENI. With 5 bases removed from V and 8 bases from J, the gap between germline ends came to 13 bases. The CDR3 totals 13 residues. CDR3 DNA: TGTGCCAGCTCAGGACGGAGGGGGGACATTCAGTACTTC. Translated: CASSGRRGDIQYF.

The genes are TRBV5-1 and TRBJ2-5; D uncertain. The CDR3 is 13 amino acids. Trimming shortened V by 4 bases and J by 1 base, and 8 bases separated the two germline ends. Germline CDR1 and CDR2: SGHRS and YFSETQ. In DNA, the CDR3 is TGCGCCAGCAGCCCGGCGGTCCAAGAGACCCAGTACTTC. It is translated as CASSPAVQETQYF.

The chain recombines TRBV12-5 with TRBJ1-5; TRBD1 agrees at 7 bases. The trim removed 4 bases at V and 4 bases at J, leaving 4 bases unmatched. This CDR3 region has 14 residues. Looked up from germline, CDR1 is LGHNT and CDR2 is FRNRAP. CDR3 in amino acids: CASGWQTGNQPQHF. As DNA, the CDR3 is TGTGCTAGTGGTTGGCAGACAGGGAATCAGCCCCAGCATTTT.

Here the CDR3 DNA reads TGTGCCAGCAGCTCTAACTTCAATGAGCAGTTCTTC. Amino acid sequence: CASSSNFNEQFF. The V call is TRBV5-4, the J call TRBJ2-1; no reliable D call. Germline CDR1 and CDR2: SGHNT and YYREEE (reference sequence). V was trimmed by 3 bases and J by 6 bases, leaving 7 bases between them. The CDR3 contains 12 residues.

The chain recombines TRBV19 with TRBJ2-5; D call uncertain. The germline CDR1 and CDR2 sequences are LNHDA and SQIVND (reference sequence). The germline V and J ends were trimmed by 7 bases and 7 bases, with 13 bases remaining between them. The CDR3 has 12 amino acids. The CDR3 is CASTNQVGTQYF. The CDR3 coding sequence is TGTGCCAGTACAAATCAGGTGGGGACCCAGTACTTC.

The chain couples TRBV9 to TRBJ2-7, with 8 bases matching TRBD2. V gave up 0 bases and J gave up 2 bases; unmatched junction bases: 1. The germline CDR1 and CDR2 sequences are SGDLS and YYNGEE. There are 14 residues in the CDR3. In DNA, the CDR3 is TGTGCCAGCAGCGTAGAACTAGCGGCCTACGAGCAGTACTTC. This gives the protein CASSVELAAYEQYF.

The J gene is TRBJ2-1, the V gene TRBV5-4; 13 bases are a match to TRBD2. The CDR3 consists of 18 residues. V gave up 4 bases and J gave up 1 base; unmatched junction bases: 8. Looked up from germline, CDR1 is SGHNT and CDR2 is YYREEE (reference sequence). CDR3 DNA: TGTGCCAGCAGCCCCAAGACTAGCGGGGGGACATCCTACAATGAGCAGTTCTTC. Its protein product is CASSPKTSGGTSYNEQFF.

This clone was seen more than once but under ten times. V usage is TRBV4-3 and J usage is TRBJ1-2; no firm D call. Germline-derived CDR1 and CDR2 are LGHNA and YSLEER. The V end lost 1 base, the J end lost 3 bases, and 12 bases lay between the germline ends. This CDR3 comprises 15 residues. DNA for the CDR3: TGCGCCAGCAGCCAAGGGGTGCGGGTAGACTATGGCTACACCTTC. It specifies CASSQGVRVDYGYTF.

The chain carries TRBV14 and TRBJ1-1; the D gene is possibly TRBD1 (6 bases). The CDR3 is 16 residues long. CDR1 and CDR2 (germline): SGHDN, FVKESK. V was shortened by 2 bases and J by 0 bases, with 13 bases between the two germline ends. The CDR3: CASSQKGTGLNTEAFF. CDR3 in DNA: TGTGCCAGCAGCCAAAAAGGAACAGGGTTGAACACTGAAGCTTTCTTT.

CDR3 in amino acids: CASSFIGGNQPQHF. DNA of the CDR3: TGTGCCAGCAGCTTTATCGGGGGCAATCAGCCCCAGCATTTT. The V and J genes are TRBV7-8 and TRBJ1-5; no definite D call. This CDR3 has 14 amino acids. The V end lost 3 bases, the J end lost 2 bases, and 8 bases lay between the germline ends. Per germline, CDR1 SGHVS and CDR2 FQNEAQ.

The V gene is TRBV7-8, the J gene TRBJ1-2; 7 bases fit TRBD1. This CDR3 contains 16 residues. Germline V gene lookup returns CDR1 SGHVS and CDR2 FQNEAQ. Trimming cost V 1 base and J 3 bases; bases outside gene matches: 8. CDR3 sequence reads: CASSLEFGQGDYGYTF. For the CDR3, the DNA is TGTGCCAGCAGCTTAGAGTTTGGGCAGGGGGACTATGGCTACACCTTC.

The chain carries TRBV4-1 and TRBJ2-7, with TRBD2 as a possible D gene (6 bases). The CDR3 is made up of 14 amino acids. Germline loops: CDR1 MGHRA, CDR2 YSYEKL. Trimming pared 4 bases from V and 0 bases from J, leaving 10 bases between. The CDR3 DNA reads TGCGCCAGCAGCCCGGCGGGACCCTCCTACGAGCAGTACTTC. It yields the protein CASSPAGPSYEQYF.

CDR3 DNA sequence: TGTGCCAGCAGCACACAAGCGGGGGGGAAAGAGACCCAGTACTTC. As protein: CASSTQAGGKETQYF. The genes are TRBV9 and TRBJ2-5, with 10 bases that match TRBD2. This CDR3 comprises 15 residues. From germline, CDR1 is SGDLS and CDR2 YYNGEE. Trimming removed 4 bases from V and 3 bases from J; junction bases left unmatched: 6.

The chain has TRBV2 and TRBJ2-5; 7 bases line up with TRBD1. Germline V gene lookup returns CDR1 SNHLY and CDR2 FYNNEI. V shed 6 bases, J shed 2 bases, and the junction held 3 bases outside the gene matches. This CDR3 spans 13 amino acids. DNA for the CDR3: TGTGCCAGCAGGGGGACAGCTCAAGAGACCCAGTACTTC. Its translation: CASRGTAQETQYF.

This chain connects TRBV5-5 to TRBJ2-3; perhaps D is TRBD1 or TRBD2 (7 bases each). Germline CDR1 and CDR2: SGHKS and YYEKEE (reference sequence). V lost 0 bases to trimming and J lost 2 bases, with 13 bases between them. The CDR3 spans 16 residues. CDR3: CASSLGAGGDTDTQYF. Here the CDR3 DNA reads TGTGCCAGCAGCTTGGGTGCAGGGGGGGACACAGATACGCAGTATTTT.

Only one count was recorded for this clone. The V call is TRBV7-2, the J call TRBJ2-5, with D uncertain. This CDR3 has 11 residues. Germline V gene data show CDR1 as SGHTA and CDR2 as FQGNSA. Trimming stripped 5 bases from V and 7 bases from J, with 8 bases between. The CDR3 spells CASSLGGTQYF. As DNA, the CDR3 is TGTGCCAGCAGCCTCGGCGGGACCCAGTACTTC. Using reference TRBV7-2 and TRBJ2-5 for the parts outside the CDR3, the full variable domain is GAGVSQSPSNKVTEKGKDVELRCDPISGHTALYWYRQSLGQGLEFLIYFQGNSAPDKSGLPSDRFSAERTGGSVSTLTIQRTQQEDSAVYLCASSLGGTQYFGPGTRLLVL.